Below, 29 T cell receptor beta chains from the same sample are listed, as sequenced in a study of blood T cells in healthy people across ages. Next came a second PCR, run for about 7 to 12 cycles, which used a sample-barcoded 5' primer along with a J-beta primer mix. From the 5' RACE reads, TCRdb called clonotypes with MiXCR, one entry per CDR3 protein. The sample has about 1.6 million distinct CDR3 sequences; roughly a third are singletons. The specimen was blood. These receptors all come from a woman aged 30 to 39 in good health.

In this sample, this clonotype turned up once. The chain employs TRBV21-1 and TRBJ2-7; TRBD2 was called by the table and not checked on the DNA. TRBV21-1 is a pseudogene. The CDR3 totals 14 residues. The CDR3 sequence: CATLPGTSSYEQYF. The CDR3 bases are TGTGCCACCCTCCCAGGGACTAGCTCCTACGAGCAGTACTTC.

This clonotype was counted at least ten times. The chain carries TRBV24-1 and TRBJ2-1; the D is unclear. This CDR3 region has 13 residues. The germline CDR1 and CDR2 sequences are KGHDR and SFDVKD. Trimming took 7 bases from V and 0 from J, leaving 6 bases between them. The CDR3 spells CATRASSYNEQFF. The CDR3 DNA reads TGTGCCACCAGGGCGAGCTCCTACAATGAGCAGTTCTTC.

This clonotype appeared a few times. V usage is TRBV4-1 and J usage is TRBJ2-1, with 11 positions matching TRBD2. Germline CDR1 and CDR2: MGHRA and YSYEKL. The CDR3 has 18 residues. Trimming took 0 bases from V and 8 from J; bases not matched to a gene: 12. The CDR3 DNA reads as TGCGCCAGCAGCCAAGATCGGGTAGCGGGGGGGCGAGGGGATGAGCAGTTCTTC. This sequence encodes CASSQDRVAGGRGDEQFF.

The chain links TRBV10-3 to TRBJ2-4; D gene ambiguous. CDR1 and CDR2 (germline): ENHRY, SYGVKD. The CDR3 length is 14 residues. V was trimmed by 4 bases and J by 0 bases, leaving 7 bases between them. The chain's CDR3 is CAISGPEAKNIQYF. DNA of the CDR3: TGTGCCATCAGTGGCCCCGAAGCCAAAAACATTCAGTACTTC.

V usage is TRBV4-1 and J usage is TRBJ1-4; D possibly corresponds to TRBD1 (6 bases). V shed 5 bases and J shed 0 bases, with 25 bases lying between them. The CDR3 has 20 residues. CDR1 and CDR2 (germline): MGHRA, YSYEKL. The DNA for the CDR3 is TGCGCCAGCAGCTTACGAGTTGGACAGCTTCAGAGTGCAACTAATGAAAAACTGTTTTTT. Translating gives CASSLRVGQLQSATNEKLFF.

The chain employs TRBV7-9 and TRBJ2-5; D is ambiguous. V gave up 1 base and J gave up 11 bases, with 11 bases separating them. The germline V gene has CDR1 SEHNR and CDR2 FQNEAQ (reference sequence). This CDR3 has 12 amino acids. The DNA for the CDR3 is TGTGCCAGCAGCTTAGGGTCTCATTGGCAGTACTTC. Translation: CASSLGSHWQYF. Variable domain in full (rest from reference TRBV7-9 and TRBJ2-5): DTGVSQNPRHKITKRGQNVTFRCDPISEHNRLYWYRQTLGQGPEFLTYFQNEAQLEKSRLLSDRFSAERPKGSFSTLEIQRTEQGDSAMYLCASSLGSHWQYFGPGTRLLVL.

The V gene is TRBV12-3 or TRBV12-4, the J gene TRBJ2-1; D possibly corresponds to TRBD2 (5 bases). The ends were cut back, 4 bases at V and 9 bases at J, with 22 bases in the middle. The CDR3 is 16 residues long. DNA for the CDR3: TGTGCCAGCAGTTCCTCGGGTGAGAGGGCGGTTACTGAGCAGTTCTTC. It is translated as CASSSSGERAVTEQFF.

As regards this clonotype: A single base separates this from a much larger clone, so it may be a read error. In nucleotides, the CDR3 is TGTGCCAGCGGAAGGACTAGTCGGGATGAGCAGTTCTTC. Amino acid sequence: CASGRTSRDEQFF. The chain employs TRBV12-3 or TRBV12-4 and TRBJ2-1; TRBD2 agrees at 7 bases. The CDR3 length is 13 residues. V was pared by 8 bases and J by 8 bases, with 9 bases of the junction left unmatched.

The rearrangement links TRBV20-1 to TRBJ2-7; D uncertain. Germline V gene sequence: CDR1 DFQATT, CDR2 SNEGSKA (reference sequence). With 2 bases removed from V and 6 bases from J, the gap between germline ends came to 14 bases. The CDR3 has 13 residues. The CDR3 DNA is TGCAGTGCTAGAACTCCCCTTAGCCGCGAGCAGTACTTC. Translation: CSARTPLSREQYF.

The V gene is TRBV6-5, the J gene TRBJ2-7; D call uncertain. The CDR3 spans 14 residues. The V gene lost 0 bases and the J gene lost 5 bases, with 11 bases spanning the gap. The germline V gene has CDR1 MNHEY and CDR2 SVGAGI. The CDR3 protein is CASSYSIGVNEQYF. DNA for the CDR3: TGTGCCAGCAGTTACTCGATAGGTGTCAACGAGCAGTACTTC.

The gene calls are TRBV7-9 and TRBJ1-1; TRBD1 aligns across 8 bases. The CDR3 runs 14 residues. V was pared by 7 bases and J by 3 bases, with 7 bases of the junction left unmatched. Germline lookup yields CDR1 SEHNR and CDR2 FQNEAQ (reference sequence). The CDR3 is CASIATGADTEAFF. The CDR3 DNA follows: TGTGCCAGCATCGCGACAGGGGCAGACACTGAAGCTTTCTTT.

This chain links TRBV4-1 with TRBJ2-3; TRBD2 aligns across 14 bases. This CDR3 has 16 amino acids. V trimming: 1 base; J trimming: 6 bases; junction bases outside the gene matches: 3. CDR1 is MGHRA, CDR2 YSYEKL, per germline. The CDR3 bases are TGCGCCAGCAGCCAAGGGACTAGCGGGAGGAGGGATACGCAGTATTTT. Translating gives CASSQGTSGRRDTQYF.

Comment on this clonotype: One junction end disagrees with the germline gene, perhaps due to a read error. The V call is TRBV6-1, the J call TRBJ2-5; D is perhaps TRBD1 (5 bases). This CDR3 is 16 amino acids long. Germline-derived CDR1 and CDR2 are MNHNS and SASEGT. The CDR3, as DNA: TGTGCCAGCGGGGATAGAGGTCAGGGTGTCTCGGAGACCCTGTACTTC. This sequence encodes CASGDRGQGVSETLYF.

The rearrangement links TRBV20-1 to TRBJ2-1; tentative D call: TRBD1 (5 bases). CDR1 and CDR2 from the germline V gene are DFQATT and SNEGSKA (reference sequence). Trimming shortened V by 3 bases and J by 8 bases, and 8 bases separated the two germline ends. This CDR3 comprises 11 residues. CDR3 sequence reads: CSASWGYEQFF. CDR3 coding DNA: TGCAGTGCTAGTTGGGGCTATGAGCAGTTCTTC.

The sample holds many counts of this clonotype. This chain links TRBV4-2 with TRBJ2-1; TRBD2 aligns across 7 bases. The CDR3 consists of 16 residues. Germline trimming cut 0 bases from V and 1 base from J; bases unmatched to any gene: 3. Germline CDR1 reads LGHNA; CDR2 reads YNFKEQ. CDR3 sequence (DNA): TGTGCCAGCAGCCAAGAAAGCGGGACTTCCTACAATGAGCAGTTCTTC. Its translation is CASSQESGTSYNEQFF.

J is TRBJ1-1 and V is TRBV6-5; perhaps TRBD1 as D (6 bases). Looked up from germline, CDR1 is MNHEY and CDR2 is SVGAGI. V lost 6 bases to trimming and J lost 6 bases, with 20 bases between them. The length of the CDR3 is 15 residues. CDR3 nucleotides: TGTGCCAGCAGGCCGGGGGCCCTGGGGAGGGCTGAAGCTTTCTTT. Translating gives CASRPGALGRAEAFF.

This chain joins TRBV20-1 and TRBJ2-4, with 9 bases aligning to TRBD2. With the DNA end fitting TRBJ2-7 better, the J assignment may be wrong. Germline CDR1 is DFQATT and CDR2 is SNEGSKA (reference sequence). The CDR3 contains 13 residues. The chain's CDR3 is CRASAGGPGEQYF. In DNA form, the CDR3 reads TGCAGGGCTTCGGCGGGAGGGCCGGGCGAGCAGTACTTC.

The chain employs TRBV4-1 and TRBJ2-1; D gene uncertain. The CDR3 covers 12 residues. V was cut by 1 base and J by 9 bases, with 7 bases left in between. Germline V gene lookup returns CDR1 MGHRA and CDR2 YSYEKL. This CDR3 reads CASSQGCSEQFF. DNA for the CDR3: TGCGCCAGCAGCCAAGGGTGCAGTGAGCAGTTCTTC.

Only a few counts were recorded for this clonotype. The V call is TRBV29-1, the J call TRBJ1-2, with a possible D match to TRBD1 (5 bases). The CDR3 runs to 12 residues. V lost 4 bases to trimming and J lost 2 bases, with 8 bases between them. Germline CDR1 SQVTM, CDR2 ANQGSEA. The CDR3 spells CSVGRGNYGYTF. The CDR3 DNA is TGCAGCGTTGGACGGGGGAACTATGGCTACACCTTC.

The V call is TRBV7-2, the J call TRBJ2-5, with D perhaps matching TRBD1 (7 bases). The CDR3 covers 19 residues. Trimming removed 5 bases at V and 5 bases at J, with 30 bases between. Germline V lookup: CDR1 SGHTA, CDR2 FQGNSA. For the CDR3, the DNA is TGTGCCAGCAGCACCATTAAGGGCTTCGGAGGGGGCTTAGGGGAGACCCAGTACTTC. The encoded protein is CASSTIKGFGGGLGETQYF.

The V gene is TRBV5-1, the J gene TRBJ2-1, with 8 bases identical to TRBD1. This CDR3 region has 14 residues. With 5 bases clipped from V and 7 bases from J, the junction kept 8 bases outside the gene matches. Germline values: CDR1 SGHRS, CDR2 YFSETQ. The CDR3 region is CASSQTGTGNEQFF. The CDR3 bases are TGCGCCAGCAGTCAGACCGGGACAGGTAATGAGCAGTTCTTC.

The V and J genes are TRBV7-3 and TRBJ2-5; TRBD2 matches at 8 bases. The CDR3 extends over 15 amino acids. Germline lookup yields CDR1 SGHTA and CDR2 FQGTGA. The trim removed 2 bases at V and 2 bases at J, leaving 4 bases unmatched. The CDR3 protein is CASSLYGGAQETQYF. DNA of the CDR3: TGTGCCAGCAGCTTATACGGGGGGGCTCAAGAGACCCAGTACTTC.

This clonotype was seen a handful of times. The chain recombines TRBV2 with TRBJ2-7; possibly TRBD1 or TRBD2 for D (6 bases each). The CDR3 is 12 residues long. Germline CDR1 and CDR2: SNHLY and FYNNEI. Trimming pared 3 bases from V and 6 bases from J, leaving 9 bases between. This CDR3 reads CASSEEGGEQYF. Here the CDR3 DNA reads TGTGCCAGCAGTGAGGAGGGGGGCGAGCAGTACTTC.

This clonotype appeared a few times. V and J are TRBV3-1 and TRBJ2-5; 9 bases match TRBD2. CDR1 and CDR2 (germline): LGHDT, YNNKEL (reference sequence). The CDR3 has 15 residues. Unmatched junction bases numbered 7, after V lost 1 base and J lost 7 bases. The CDR3: CASSQVPSSGTTQYF. The CDR3 DNA reads TGTGCCAGCAGCCAAGTCCCTTCTAGCGGGACGACCCAGTACTTC.

This clonotype was counted a single time. An end of the junction does not agree with germline; a read error may underlie this. The V gene is TRBV10-3, the J gene TRBJ1-2; 8 nucleotides agree with TRBD1. The CDR3 is 15 residues long. CDR1 ENHRY and CDR2 SYGVKD come from the germline V gene. As DNA, the CDR3 is TGTGCCATCAGTGGGTCAGGGGGCCGGGACTATGGCTGCACCTTC. Residues: CAISGSGGRDYGCTF.

This clonotype was seen a single time. The chain has TRBV6-1 and TRBJ1-2, with D possibly TRBD1 on 6 matching bases. Germline values: CDR1 MNHNS, CDR2 SASEGT. This CDR3 has 18 amino acids. Trimming took 4 bases from V and 5 from J, leaving 26 bases between them. In DNA, the CDR3 is TGTGCCAGCAGTGGATCAATTCCAAGGCACGGGGGGCCGTATGGCTACACCTTC. Translation: CASSGSIPRHGGPYGYTF.

In this sample, this clonotype turned up a few times. The chain uses TRBV27 and TRBJ2-5; maybe TRBD1 (6 bases). The V gene lost 0 bases and the J gene lost 4 bases, with 12 bases spanning the gap. Germline V gene sequence: CDR1 MNHEY, CDR2 SMNVEV (reference sequence). CDR3 length: 15 amino acids. CDR3 amino acids: CASSLSRGISETQYF. The CDR3 coding sequence is TGTGCCAGCAGTTTATCGAGGGGGATTTCAGAGACCCAGTACTTC.

V is TRBV29-1 and J is TRBJ1-2, with 9 nucleotides matching TRBD1. The germline V gene encodes CDR1 SQVTM and CDR2 ANQGSEA. The CDR3 totals 17 residues. Trimming took 4 bases from V and 0 from J; bases not matched to a gene: 12. The CDR3 region is CSVVVRDRAKTNYGYTF. DNA of the CDR3: TGCAGCGTTGTAGTCCGGGACAGGGCAAAGACTAACTATGGCTACACCTTC.

A few counts support this clonotype. The V call is TRBV4-1, the J call TRBJ2-2, with TRBD2 matching over 9 bases. Germline V gives CDR1 MGHRA, CDR2 YSYEKL. V dropped 1 base and J dropped 4; count of bases not matched to a gene: 10. The CDR3 is 18 amino acids. CDR3 DNA sequence: TGCGCCAGCAGCCAAGCGGTAGCGGGGGCCCGCGGCACCGGGGAGCTGTTTTTT. Its translation is CASSQAVAGARGTGELFF.